These 3 T cell receptor beta chains were sequenced from one sample in a study of siplizumab effects on memory and regulatory T cells. Sequenced by immunoSEQ multiplex PCR; TCRdb stores in-frame clones only, minus some. The table lists 100,000 or so clones, about 94% of them singletons, with 1% to 1.5% in the top ten. The sequenced sample was non-Treg CD4+ T cells sorted from blood. These receptors came from a human donor in good health.

The gene calls are TRBV29-1 and TRBJ1-2, with D unresolved. The V gene's germline CDR1 is SQVTM and CDR2 ANQGSEA. The CDR3 length is 11 residues. Trimming removed 6 bases at V and 6 bases at J, with 11 bases between. CDR3 DNA sequence: TGCAGCGTCAACCCCAATGATGGCTACACCTTC. As protein: CSVNPNDGYTF.

J is TRBJ2-7 and V is TRBV28; D may correspond to TRBD1 or TRBD2 (5 bases each). Per the germline V gene, CDR1 is MDHEN and CDR2 is SYDVKM. This CDR3 spans 14 amino acids. V lost 3 bases and J 4 bases, leaving 13 bases between the germline ends. The CDR3 coding sequence is TGTGCCAGCAGTTTTATGAGGGGCCAGTACGAGCAGTACTTC. It codes for CASSFMRGQYEQYF.

The DNA for the CDR3 is TGCGCCAGCAGCTTACAGGGAAGGGATGAAAAACTGTTTTTT. It encodes CASSLQGRDEKLFF. The genes are TRBV5-1 and TRBJ1-4; possibly TRBD1 for D (6 bases). Germline V lookup: CDR1 SGHRS, CDR2 YFSETQ. CDR3 size: 14 residues. The V end was cut by 2 bases, the J end by 6 bases, with 11 bases between.